The present T cell receptor (beta chain) was sequenced within a study of cytomegalovirus exposure and HLA in healthy donors. Study information: The early release's HLA-typed donors yielded 78 million or so unique TCRs. Study-wide results and limits: Among the sequence variants, a highly shared cluster was likely an artifact of sequencing. It was confirmed in vitro that a few of the CMV-associated chains were specific for CMV antigens. Previous analysis showed most TCR beta V segments were productive about 87% or about 30% of the time.

Researchers ran the PCR with 60 Vbeta and 13 Jbeta primers. The repertoire was sequenced with immunoSEQ multiplex PCR; TCRdb's copy has only in-frame clones and lacks some. The table lists about 190,000 clones, over 70% of them singletons. Concerning this clone: Its antigen is unidentified.

Germline V gene sequence: CDR1 SGDLS, CDR2 YYNGEE. The CDR3 is 16 residues long. V lost 0 bases and J lost 0, with 11 bases in between. The genes are TRBV9 and TRBJ2-3; D gene unclear. This receptor was taken from a woman between 18 and 30 years old in good health and CMV-seropositive. The sample was PBMCs. CDR3 region: CASSVGQYASTDTQYF. For the CDR3, the DNA is TGTGCCAGCAGCGTAGGGCAGTATGCTAGCACAGATACGCAGTATTTT.